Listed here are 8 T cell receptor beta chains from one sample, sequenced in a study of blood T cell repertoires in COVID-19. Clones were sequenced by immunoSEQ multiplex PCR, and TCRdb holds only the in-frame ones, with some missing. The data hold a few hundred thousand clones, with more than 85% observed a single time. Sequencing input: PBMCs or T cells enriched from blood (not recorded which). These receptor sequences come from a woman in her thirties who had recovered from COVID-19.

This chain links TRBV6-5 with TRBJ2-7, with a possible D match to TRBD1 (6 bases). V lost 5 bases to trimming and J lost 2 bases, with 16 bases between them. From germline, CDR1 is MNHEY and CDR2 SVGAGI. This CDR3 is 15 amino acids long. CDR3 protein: CASSTRGTGTYEQYF. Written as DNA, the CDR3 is TGTGCCAGCAGTACAAGGGGGACGGGTACCTACGAGCAGTACTTC.

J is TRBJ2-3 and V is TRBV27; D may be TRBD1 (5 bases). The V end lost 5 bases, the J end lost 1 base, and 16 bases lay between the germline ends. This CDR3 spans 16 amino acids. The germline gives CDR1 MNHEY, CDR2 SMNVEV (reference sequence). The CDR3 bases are TGTGCCAGCAGTCTCAACCCGACAGCCCGCACAGATACGCAGTATTTT. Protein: CASSLNPTARTDTQYF.

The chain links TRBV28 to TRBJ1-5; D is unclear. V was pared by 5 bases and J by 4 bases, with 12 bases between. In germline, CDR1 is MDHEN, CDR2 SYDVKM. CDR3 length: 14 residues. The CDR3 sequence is CASSPEGANQPQHF. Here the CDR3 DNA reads TGTGCCAGCAGTCCGGAGGGAGCAAATCAGCCCCAGCATTTT.

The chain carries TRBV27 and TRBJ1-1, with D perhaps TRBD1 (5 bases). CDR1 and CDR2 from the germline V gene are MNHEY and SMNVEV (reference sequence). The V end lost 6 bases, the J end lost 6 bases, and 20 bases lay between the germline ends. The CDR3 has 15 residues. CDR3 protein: CASSPRVSGFAEAFF. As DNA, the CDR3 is TGTGCCAGCAGCCCCAGGGTGTCCGGGTTCGCTGAAGCTTTCTTT.

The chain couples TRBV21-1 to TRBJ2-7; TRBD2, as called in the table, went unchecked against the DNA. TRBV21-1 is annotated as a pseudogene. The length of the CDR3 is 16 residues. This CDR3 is CASSKRLAGSSYEQYF. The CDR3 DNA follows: TGTGCCAGCAGCAAAAGACTAGCGGGGAGCTCCTACGAGCAGTACTTC.

CDR3 in DNA: TGTGCCAGCGCCCCGCGGGGGGGCACAGATACGCAGTATTTT. As protein: CASAPRGGTDTQYF. The gene calls are TRBV6-6 and TRBJ2-3; 8 bases match TRBD2. The CDR3 covers 14 residues. The germline CDR1 and CDR2 sequences are MNHNY and SVGAGI (reference sequence). Trimming removed 8 bases from V and 1 base from J; junction bases left unmatched: 5.

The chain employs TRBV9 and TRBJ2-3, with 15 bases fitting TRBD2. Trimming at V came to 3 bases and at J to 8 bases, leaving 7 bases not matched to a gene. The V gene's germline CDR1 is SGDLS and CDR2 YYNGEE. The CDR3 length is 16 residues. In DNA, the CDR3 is TGTGCCAGCAGCGCAGGACTAGCGGGGGGGCCGAGTACGCAGTATTTT. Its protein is CASSAGLAGGPSTQYF.

The CDR3 spells CASSPRQGNTEAFF. CDR3 in DNA: TGTGCCAGCTCACCACGTCAGGGGAACACTGAAGCTTTCTTT. V gene TRBV18 combines with J gene TRBJ1-1; possibly TRBD1 for D (5 bases). The V gene's germline CDR1 is KGHSH and CDR2 LQKENI. V was shortened by 1 base and J by 1 base, with 7 bases between the two germline ends. The CDR3 runs 14 residues.